This paragraph covers one T cell receptor (beta chain) sequence. These data belong to a study of blood T cell repertoires in COVID-19. The overall study: Acute and convalescent COVID-19 samples came from the United States, Italy and Spain. The analysed material was cDNA or gDNA that came from T cells, B-cell-depleted T cells, or PBMCs.

CDR1 is LNHDA and CDR2 is SQIVND in the germline V gene (reference sequence). The CDR3 extends over 18 amino acids. Germline trimming cut 3 bases from V and 3 bases from J; bases unmatched to any gene: 16. The authors' processing: Amplified reference gene primers provided the basis for estimating nucleated cell counts. TCRdb's table, derived via immunoSEQ multiplex PCR, lists solely in-frame clones and lacks some. V, J and clone size reflect that table, while D and trimming were determined from the DNA. Counted here are approximately 150,000 clones, 80% to 90% occurring once; the ten biggest clones make up around 4%.

The rearrangement joins TRBV19 to TRBJ1-1, with 7 bases identical to TRBD1. Sequences were obtained from peripheral blood. The TCR sequence derives from a woman between 70 and 85 years old with acute or convalescent COVID-19. The CDR3 DNA is TGTGCCAGTAGTATGCGGATACCTAACAGGGGAGAGGACACTGAAGCTTTCTTT. Its protein product is CASSMRIPNRGEDTEAFF.